A single sample is the source of the 4 T cell receptor beta chains below, sequenced in a study of T cell repertoires in cytomegalovirus infection. TCRdb reanalysed the reads using MiXCR and keeps one entry per CDR3 protein. The sample contains 600,000 to 800,000 distinct CDR3 sequences, 20% to 25% of which appear only once. What was sequenced was CD8+ T cells from PBMCs. The receptors originated from a human donor in good health (CMV status not recorded). Some clones in this sample may be carry-over from other donors' samples.

The chain employs TRBV20-1 and TRBJ2-3, with D perhaps TRBD1 (7 bases). The germline V gene encodes CDR1 DFQATT and CDR2 SNEGSKA (reference sequence). The CDR3 is 15 amino acids. Trimming took off 0 bases at V and 4 bases at J, with 14 bases between the two ends. CDR3 coding DNA: TGCAGTGCTAGAGAATACGACAGGGAGGCAGATACGCAGTATTTT. It is translated as CSAREYDREADTQYF.

This clonotype was counted at least ten times. The chain uses TRBV7-2 and TRBJ1-2; D remains ambiguous. This CDR3 is built from 16 residues. Trimming removed 1 base at V and 3 bases at J, with 15 bases between. The germline V gene encodes CDR1 SGHTA and CDR2 FQGNSA. This CDR3 is CASSLDSRRSYYGYTF. Here the CDR3 DNA reads TGTGCCAGCAGCTTAGATAGCAGGCGCAGCTACTATGGCTACACCTTC.

The chain has TRBV20-1 and TRBJ2-1; 8 nucleotides agree with TRBD2. Germline loops: CDR1 DFQATT, CDR2 SNEGSKA (reference sequence). The CDR3 is 15 amino acids. The V segment lost 2 bases and the J segment 2 bases; nucleotides outside the gene matches: 5. The CDR3 region is CSARRRGDTYNEQFF. CDR3 sequence (DNA): TGCAGTGCTAGACGGCGGGGGGACACCTACAATGAGCAGTTCTTC.

This clonotype was recorded at least ten times. CDR3 loop: CASSSYPAGDSYNEQFF. CDR3 bases: TGTGCCAGCAGCTCGTATCCCGCGGGGGACTCCTACAATGAGCAGTTCTTC. The chain couples TRBV7-6 to TRBJ2-1; TRBD2 matches at 7 bases. The CDR3 loop spans 17 amino acids. V lost 4 bases and J lost 0; bases outside the gene matches: 9. Looked up from germline, CDR1 is SGHVS and CDR2 is FNYEAQ.